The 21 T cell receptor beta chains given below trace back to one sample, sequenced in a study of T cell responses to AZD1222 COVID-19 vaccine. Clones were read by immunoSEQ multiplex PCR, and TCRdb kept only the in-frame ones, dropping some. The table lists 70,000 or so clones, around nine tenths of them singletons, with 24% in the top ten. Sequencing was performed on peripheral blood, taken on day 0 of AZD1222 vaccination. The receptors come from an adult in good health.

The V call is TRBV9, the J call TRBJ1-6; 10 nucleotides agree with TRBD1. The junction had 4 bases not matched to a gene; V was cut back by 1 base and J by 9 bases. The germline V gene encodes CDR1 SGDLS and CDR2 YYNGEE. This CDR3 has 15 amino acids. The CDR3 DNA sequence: TGTGCCAGCAGCGTAACCCGGGACAGGGGTTCACCCCTCCACTTT. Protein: CASSVTRDRGSPLHF.

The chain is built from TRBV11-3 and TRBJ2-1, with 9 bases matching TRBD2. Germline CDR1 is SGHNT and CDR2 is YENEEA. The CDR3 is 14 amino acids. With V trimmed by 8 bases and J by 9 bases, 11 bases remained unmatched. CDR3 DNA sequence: TGTGCCAGCGGACTAGGCGGGGGGGCCGGTGAGCAGTTCTTC. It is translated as CASGLGGGAGEQFF. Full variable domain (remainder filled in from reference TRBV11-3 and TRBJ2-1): EAGVVQSPRYKIIEKKQPVAFWCNPISGHNTLYWYLQNLGQGPELLIRYENEEAVDDSQLPKDRFSAERLKGVDSTLKIQPAELGDSAVYLCASGLGGGAGEQFFGPGTRLTVL.

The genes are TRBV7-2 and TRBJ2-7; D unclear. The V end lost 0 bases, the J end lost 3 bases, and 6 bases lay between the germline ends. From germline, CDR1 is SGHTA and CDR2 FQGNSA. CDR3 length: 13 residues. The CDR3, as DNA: TGTGCCAGCAGCTTAGCACCGAACTACGAGCAGTACTTC. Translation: CASSLAPNYEQYF.

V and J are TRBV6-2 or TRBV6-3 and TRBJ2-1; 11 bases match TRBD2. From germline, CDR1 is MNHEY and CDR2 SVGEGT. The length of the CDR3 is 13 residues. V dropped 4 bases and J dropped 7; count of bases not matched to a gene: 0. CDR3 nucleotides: TGTGCCAGCAGTTGGACTAGCGGGAATGAGCAGTTCTTC. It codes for CASSWTSGNEQFF.

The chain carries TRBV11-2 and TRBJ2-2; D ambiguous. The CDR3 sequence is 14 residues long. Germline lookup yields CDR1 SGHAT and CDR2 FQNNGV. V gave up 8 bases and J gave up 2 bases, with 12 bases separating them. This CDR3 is CASHRTANTGELFF. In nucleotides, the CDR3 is TGTGCCAGCCATAGAACAGCAAACACCGGGGAGCTGTTTTTT.

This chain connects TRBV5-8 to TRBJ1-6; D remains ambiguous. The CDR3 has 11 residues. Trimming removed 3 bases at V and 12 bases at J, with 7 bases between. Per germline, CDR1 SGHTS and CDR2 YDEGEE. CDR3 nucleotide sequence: TGTGCCAGCAGCTACGGGTTACCCCTCCACTTT. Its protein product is CASSYGLPLHF.

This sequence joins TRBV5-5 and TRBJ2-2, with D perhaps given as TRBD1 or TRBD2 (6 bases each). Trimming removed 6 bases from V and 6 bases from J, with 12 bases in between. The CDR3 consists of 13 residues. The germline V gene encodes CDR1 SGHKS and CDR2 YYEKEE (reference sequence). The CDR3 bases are TGTGCCAGCACCACGGGGGCGGCCGGGGAGCTGTTTTTT. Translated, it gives CASTTGAAGELFF. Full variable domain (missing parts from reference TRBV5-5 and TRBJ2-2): DAGVTQSPTHLIKTRGQQVTLRCSPISGHKSVSWYQQVLGQGPQFIFQYYEKEERGRGNFPDRFSARQFPNYSSELNVNALLLGDSALYLCASTTGAAGELFFGEGSRLTVL.

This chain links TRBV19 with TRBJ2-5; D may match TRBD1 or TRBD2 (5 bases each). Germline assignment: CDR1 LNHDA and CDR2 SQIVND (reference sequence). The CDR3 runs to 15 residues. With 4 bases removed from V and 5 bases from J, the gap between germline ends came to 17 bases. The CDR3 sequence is CASSTGQGVRETQYF. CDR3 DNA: TGTGCCAGTAGTACCGGGCAGGGAGTAAGGGAGACCCAGTACTTC.

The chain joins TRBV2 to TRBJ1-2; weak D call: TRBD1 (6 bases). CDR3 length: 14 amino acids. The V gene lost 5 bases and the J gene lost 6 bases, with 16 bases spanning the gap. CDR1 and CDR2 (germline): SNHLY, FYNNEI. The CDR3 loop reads CASSTRGTTDGYTF. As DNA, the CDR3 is TGTGCCAGCAGTACGAGGGGGACCACGGATGGCTACACCTTC.

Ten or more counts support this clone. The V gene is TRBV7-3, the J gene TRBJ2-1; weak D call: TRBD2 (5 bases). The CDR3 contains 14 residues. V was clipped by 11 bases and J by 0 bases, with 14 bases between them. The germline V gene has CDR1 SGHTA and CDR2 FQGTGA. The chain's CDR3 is CAPGDANSYNEQFF. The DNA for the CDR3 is TGTGCCCCCGGGGATGCTAACTCCTACAATGAGCAGTTCTTC.

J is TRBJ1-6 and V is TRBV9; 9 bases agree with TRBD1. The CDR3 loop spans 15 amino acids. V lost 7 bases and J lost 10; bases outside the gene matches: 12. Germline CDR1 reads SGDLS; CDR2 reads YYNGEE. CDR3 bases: TGTGCCAGCGCGGGACCGGGACAGGGTGACTCACCCCTCCACTTT. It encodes CASAGPGQGDSPLHF. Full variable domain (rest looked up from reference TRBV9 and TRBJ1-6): DSGVTQTPKHLITATGQRVTLRCSPRSGDLSVYWYQQSLDQGLQFLIQYYNGEERAKGNILERFSAQQFPDLHSELNLSSLELGDSALYFCASAGPGQGDSPLHFGNGTRLTVT.

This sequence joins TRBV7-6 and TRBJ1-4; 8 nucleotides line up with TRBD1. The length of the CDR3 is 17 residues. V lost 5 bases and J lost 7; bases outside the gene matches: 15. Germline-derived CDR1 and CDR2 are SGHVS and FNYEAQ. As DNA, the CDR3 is TGTGCCAGCAGCCCAGACAGGGGAGGTAGGGGACGTGAAAAACTGTTTTTT. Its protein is CASSPDRGGRGREKLFF.

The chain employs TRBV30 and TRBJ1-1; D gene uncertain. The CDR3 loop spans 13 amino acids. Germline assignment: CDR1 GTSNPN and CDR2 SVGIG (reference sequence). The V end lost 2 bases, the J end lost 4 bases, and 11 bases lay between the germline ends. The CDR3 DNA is TGTGCCTGGAGTCCTAGTAGGGTCACTGAAGCTTTCTTT. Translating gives CAWSPSRVTEAFF.

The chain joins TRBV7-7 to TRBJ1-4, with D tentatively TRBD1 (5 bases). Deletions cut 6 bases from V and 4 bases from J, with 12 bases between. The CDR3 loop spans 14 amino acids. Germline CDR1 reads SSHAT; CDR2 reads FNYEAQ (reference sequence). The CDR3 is CASSRDGRNEKLFF. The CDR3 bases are TGTGCCAGCAGTAGGGACGGACGTAATGAAAAACTGTTTTTT.

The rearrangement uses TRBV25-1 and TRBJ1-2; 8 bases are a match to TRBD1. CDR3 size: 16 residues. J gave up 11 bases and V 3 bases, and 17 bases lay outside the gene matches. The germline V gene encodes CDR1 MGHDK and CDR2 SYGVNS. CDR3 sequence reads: CASSDARTGKVGGYTF. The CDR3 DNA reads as TGTGCCAGCAGTGACGCTAGGACAGGGAAGGTGGGGGGTTACACCTTC.

CDR3 coding DNA: TGTGCCAGCAGCTTAGGGGGTGAAAGCAATCAGCCCCAGCATTTT. Translated: CASSLGGESNQPQHF. The J gene is TRBJ1-5, the V gene TRBV7-2; D is uncertain. This CDR3 has 15 amino acids. V shed 1 base and J shed 1 base, with 8 bases lying between them. CDR1 is SGHTA, CDR2 FQGNSA, per germline.

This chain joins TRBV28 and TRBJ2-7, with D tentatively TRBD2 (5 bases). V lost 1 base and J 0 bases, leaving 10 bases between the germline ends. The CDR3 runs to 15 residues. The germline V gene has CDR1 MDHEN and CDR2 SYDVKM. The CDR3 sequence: CASSLSDWYSYEQYF. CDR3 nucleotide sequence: TGTGCCAGCAGTTTATCGGACTGGTACTCCTACGAGCAGTACTTC.

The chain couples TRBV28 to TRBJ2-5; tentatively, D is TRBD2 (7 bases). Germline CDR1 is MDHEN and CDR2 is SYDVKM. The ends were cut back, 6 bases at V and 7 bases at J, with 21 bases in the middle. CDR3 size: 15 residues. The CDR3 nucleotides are TGTGCCAGCAGACCTGGCGGGGGCGGCCGCGGGACCCAGTACTTC. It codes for CASRPGGGGRGTQYF.

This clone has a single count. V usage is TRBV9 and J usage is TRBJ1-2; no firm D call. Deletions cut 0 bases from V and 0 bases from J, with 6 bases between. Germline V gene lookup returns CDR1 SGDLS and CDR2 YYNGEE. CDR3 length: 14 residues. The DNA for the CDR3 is TGTGCCAGCAGCGTAGGAAGTACTAACTATGGCTACACCTTC. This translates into CASSVGSTNYGYTF.

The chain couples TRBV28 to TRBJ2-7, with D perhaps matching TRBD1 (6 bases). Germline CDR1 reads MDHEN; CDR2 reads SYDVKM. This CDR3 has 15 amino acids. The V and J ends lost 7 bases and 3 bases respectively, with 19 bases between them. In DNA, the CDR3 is TGTGCCAGCATCAAGGGACAAGGAGCCCTCTACGAGCAGTACTTC. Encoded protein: CASIKGQGALYEQYF.

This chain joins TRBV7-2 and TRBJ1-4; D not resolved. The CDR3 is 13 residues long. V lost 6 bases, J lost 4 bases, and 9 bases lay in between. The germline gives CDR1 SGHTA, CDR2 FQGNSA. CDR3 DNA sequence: TGTGCCAGCAGGGAGTCCAATAATGAAAAACTGTTTTTT. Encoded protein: CASRESNNEKLFF.